This section outlines one T cell receptor beta chain sequence together with its context. J was trimmed by 6 bases and V by 3 bases; bases with no gene match: 8. The CDR3 has 15 residues. Germline loops: CDR1 MNHEY, CDR2 SMNVEV (reference sequence). The record originates from a study of control samples from healthy donors and cancer patients. Assay: immunoSEQ multiplex PCR; the TCRdb copy retains only in-frame clones and omits some. The table includes fewer than 500,000 clones, more than 80% detected once. The TCR was taken from a man aged 35 to 55 with head and neck cancer. This sequence joins TRBV27 and TRBJ2-7; 10 bases are a match to TRBD1. Sequenced material: PBMCs. CDR3 bases: TGTGCCAGCAGTTTCCGAGACAGGGGGCCTGGCGAGCAGTACTTC. Protein sequence: CASSFRDRGPGEQYF.